This TCR beta chain was identified during a study of blood T cell repertoires in COVID-19. Study context: Samples taken during acute and convalescent COVID-19 were collected in the United States, Italy and Spain. The cDNA or gDNA used as material had been derived from T cells, B-cell-depleted T cells, or PBMCs.

Germline CDR1 reads SGHTA; CDR2 reads FQGTGA. The CDR3 consists of 15 residues. V trimming: 4 bases; J trimming: 1 base; junction bases outside the gene matches: 6. Recruited during active infection, patients (from Seattle) were subsequently followed longitudinally. Original analysis: For nucleated cells, counts were estimated from reference gene primer amplification. Profiling relied on immunoSEQ multiplex PCR, and the TCRdb table lists in-frame clones only, not all of them. For V, J and clone size, that table is used; D and trimming come from the DNA. The table shows under 450,000 clones, with less than 90% occurring only once.

The genes are TRBV7-3 and TRBJ2-5; TRBD1 agrees at 7 bases. The receptor comes from a woman aged 60-75 years with COVID-19, enrolled during active disease. Material for sequencing was peripheral blood. The CDR3 spells CASSSMTGPQETQYF. In DNA, the CDR3 is TGTGCCAGCAGCTCGATGACAGGGCCCCAAGAGACCCAGTACTTC.